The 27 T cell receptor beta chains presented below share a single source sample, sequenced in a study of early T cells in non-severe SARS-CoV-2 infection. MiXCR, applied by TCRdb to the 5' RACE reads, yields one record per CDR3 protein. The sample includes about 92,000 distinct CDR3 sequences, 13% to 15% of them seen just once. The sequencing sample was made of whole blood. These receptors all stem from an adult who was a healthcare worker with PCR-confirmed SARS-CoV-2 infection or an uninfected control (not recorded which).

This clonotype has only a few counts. CDR3 sequence (DNA): TGTGCCAGCAGTTCCGGACTAGCGGGAAGCAATGAGCAGTTCTTC. Its protein is CASSSGLAGSNEQFF. The chain links TRBV11-3 to TRBJ2-1; 12 bases align to TRBD2. The germline V gene encodes CDR1 SGHNT and CDR2 YENEEA. The length of the CDR3 is 15 residues. J lost 6 bases, V lost 6 bases, and 6 bases had no gene match. Variable domain in full (rest from reference TRBV11-3 and TRBJ2-1): EAGVVQSPRYKIIEKKQPVAFWCNPISGHNTLYWYLQNLGQGPELLIRYENEEAVDDSQLPKDRFSAERLKGVDSTLKIQPAELGDSAVYLCASSSGLAGSNEQFFGPGTRLTVL.

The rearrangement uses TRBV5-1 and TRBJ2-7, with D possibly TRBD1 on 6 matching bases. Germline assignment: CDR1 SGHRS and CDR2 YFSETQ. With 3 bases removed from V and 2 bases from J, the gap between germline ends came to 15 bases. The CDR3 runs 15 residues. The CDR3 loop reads CASSSDSLRAYEQYF. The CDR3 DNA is TGCGCCAGCAGCTCGGACAGCCTCAGGGCCTACGAGCAGTACTTC.

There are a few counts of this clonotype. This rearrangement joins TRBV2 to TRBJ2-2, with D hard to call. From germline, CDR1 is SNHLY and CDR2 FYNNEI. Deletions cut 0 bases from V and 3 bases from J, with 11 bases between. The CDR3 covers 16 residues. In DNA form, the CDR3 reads TGTGCCAGCAGTGAAGCCGGAAACCGACACACCGGGGAGCTGTTTTTT. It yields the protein CASSEAGNRHTGELFF.

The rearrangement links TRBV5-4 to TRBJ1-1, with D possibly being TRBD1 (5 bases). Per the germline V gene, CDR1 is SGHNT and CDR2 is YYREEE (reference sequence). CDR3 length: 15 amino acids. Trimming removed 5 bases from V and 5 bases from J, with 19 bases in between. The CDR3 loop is CASSNELGGRTEAFF. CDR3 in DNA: TGTGCCAGCAGTAACGAACTGGGGGGGAGGACTGAAGCTTTCTTT. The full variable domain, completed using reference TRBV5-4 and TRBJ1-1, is ETGVTQSPTHLIKTRGQQVTLRCSSQSGHNTVSWYQQALGQGPQFIFQYYREEENGRGNFPPRFSGLQFPNYSSELNVNALELDDSALYLCASSNELGGRTEAFFGQGTRLTVV.

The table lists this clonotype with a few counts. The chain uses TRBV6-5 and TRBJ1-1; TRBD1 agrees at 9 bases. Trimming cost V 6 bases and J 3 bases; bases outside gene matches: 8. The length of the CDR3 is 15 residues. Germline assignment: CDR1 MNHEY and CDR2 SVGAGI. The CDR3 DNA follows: TGTGCCAGCAGCTCAGGGACAGGGACCTACACTGAAGCTTTCTTT. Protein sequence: CASSSGTGTYTEAFF.

The CDR3 nucleotides are TGTGCCAGCAGCCAAGGGGCAGCTAGCAATCAGCCCCAGCATTTT. It encodes CASSQGAASNQPQHF. This rearrangement joins TRBV16 to TRBJ1-5; a weak D match, TRBD1 (5 bases). In germline, CDR1 is KGHSY, CDR2 FQNENV. The CDR3 has 15 amino acids. V was trimmed by 2 bases and J by 0 bases, leaving 8 bases between them.

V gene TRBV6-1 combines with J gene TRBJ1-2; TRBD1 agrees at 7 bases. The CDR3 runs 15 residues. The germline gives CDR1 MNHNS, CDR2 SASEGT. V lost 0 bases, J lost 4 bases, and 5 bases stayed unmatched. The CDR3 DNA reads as TGTGCCAGCAGTGAAGCGAGGGGGCTGGGCTATGGCTACACCTTC. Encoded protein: CASSEARGLGYGYTF.

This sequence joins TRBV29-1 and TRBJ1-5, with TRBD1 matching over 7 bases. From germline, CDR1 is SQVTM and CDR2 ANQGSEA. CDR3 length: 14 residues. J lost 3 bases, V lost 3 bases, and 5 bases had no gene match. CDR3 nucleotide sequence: TGCAGCGTTGAGGATAGGGGGCCCAATCAGCCCCAGCATTTT. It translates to CSVEDRGPNQPQHF.

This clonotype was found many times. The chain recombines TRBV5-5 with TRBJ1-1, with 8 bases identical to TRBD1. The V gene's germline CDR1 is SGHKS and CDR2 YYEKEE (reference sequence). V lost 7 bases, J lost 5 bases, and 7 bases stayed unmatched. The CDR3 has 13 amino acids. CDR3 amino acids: CASYGQGGTEAFF. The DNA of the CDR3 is TGTGCCAGCTACGGACAGGGAGGGACTGAAGCTTTCTTT.

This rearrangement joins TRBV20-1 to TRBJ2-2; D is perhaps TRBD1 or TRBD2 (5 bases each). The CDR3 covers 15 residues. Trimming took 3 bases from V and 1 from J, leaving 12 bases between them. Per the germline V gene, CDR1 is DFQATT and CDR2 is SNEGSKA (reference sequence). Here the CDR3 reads CSARGRDENTGELFF. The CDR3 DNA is TGCAGTGCTAGGGGCCGGGACGAGAACACCGGGGAGCTGTTTTTT.

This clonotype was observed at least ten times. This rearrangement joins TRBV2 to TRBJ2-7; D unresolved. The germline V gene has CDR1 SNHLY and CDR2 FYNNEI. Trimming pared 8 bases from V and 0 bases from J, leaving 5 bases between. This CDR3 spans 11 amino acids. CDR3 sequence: CASGDSYEQYF. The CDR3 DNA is TGTGCCAGCGGGGACTCCTACGAGCAGTACTTC.

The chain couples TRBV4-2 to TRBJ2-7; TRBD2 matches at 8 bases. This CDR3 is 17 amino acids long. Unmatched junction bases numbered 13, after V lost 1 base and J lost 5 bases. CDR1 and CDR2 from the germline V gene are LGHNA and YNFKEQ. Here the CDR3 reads CASSQGEGTRTLHEQYF. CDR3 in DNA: TGTGCCAGCAGCCAAGGGGAGGGGACTAGAACCCTCCACGAGCAGTACTTC.

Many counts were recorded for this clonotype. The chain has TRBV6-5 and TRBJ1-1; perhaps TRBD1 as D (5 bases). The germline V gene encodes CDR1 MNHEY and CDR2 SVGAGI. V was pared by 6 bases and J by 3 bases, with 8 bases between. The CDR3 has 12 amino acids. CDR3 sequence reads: CASSQGYTEAFF. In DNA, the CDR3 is TGTGCCAGCAGCCAGGGTTACACTGAAGCTTTCTTT.

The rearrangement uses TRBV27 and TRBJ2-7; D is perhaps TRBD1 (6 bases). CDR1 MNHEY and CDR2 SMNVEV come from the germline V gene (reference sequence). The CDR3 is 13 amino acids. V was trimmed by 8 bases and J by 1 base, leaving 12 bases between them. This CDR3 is CASGPGQSYEQYF. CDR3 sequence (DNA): TGTGCCAGCGGACCCGGACAGTCCTACGAGCAGTACTTC.

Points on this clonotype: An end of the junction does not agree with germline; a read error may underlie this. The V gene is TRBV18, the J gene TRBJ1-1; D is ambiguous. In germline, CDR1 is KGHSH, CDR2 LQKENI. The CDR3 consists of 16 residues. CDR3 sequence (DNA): TGTGCCAGCTCACCAAGTTGGAGCAGAACGAACACTGAAGCTTACTTT. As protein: CASSPSWSRTNTEAYF.

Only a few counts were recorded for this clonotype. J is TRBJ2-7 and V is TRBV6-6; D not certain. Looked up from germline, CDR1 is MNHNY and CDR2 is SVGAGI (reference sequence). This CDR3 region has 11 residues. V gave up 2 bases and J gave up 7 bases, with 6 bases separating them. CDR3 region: CASSYVGEQYF. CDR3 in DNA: TGTGCCAGCAGTTACGTGGGTGAGCAGTACTTC.

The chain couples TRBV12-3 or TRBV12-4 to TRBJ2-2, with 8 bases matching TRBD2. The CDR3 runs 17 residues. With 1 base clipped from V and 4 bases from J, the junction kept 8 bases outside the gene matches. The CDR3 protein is CASSLEAGGAATGELFF. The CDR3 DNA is TGTGCCAGCAGTTTAGAGGCGGGGGGCGCCGCCACCGGGGAGCTGTTTTTT.

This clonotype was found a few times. The CDR3 sequence is CSAQQYNEQFF. Written as DNA, the CDR3 is TGCAGTGCTCAGCAATACAATGAGCAGTTCTTC. The chain employs TRBV20-1 and TRBJ2-1; D remains ambiguous. This CDR3 is 11 amino acids long. From germline, CDR1 is DFQATT and CDR2 SNEGSKA (reference sequence). Trimming took off 5 bases at V and 4 bases at J, with 6 bases between the two ends.

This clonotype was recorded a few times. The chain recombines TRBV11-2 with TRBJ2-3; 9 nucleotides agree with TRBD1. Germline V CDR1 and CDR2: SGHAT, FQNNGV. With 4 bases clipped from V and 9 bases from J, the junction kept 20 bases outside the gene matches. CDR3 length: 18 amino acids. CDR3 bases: TGTGCCAGCAGCTCGTCCCGGGACAGGGAAAGGGGTCTGCGGACGCAGTATTTT. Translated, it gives CASSSSRDRERGLRTQYF. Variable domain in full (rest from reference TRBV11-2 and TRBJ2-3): EAGVAQSPRYKIIEKRQSVAFWCNPISGHATLYWYQQILGQGPKLLIQFQNNGVVDDSQLPKDRFSAERLKGVDSTLKIQPAKLEDSAVYLCASSSSRDRERGLRTQYFGPGTRLTVL.

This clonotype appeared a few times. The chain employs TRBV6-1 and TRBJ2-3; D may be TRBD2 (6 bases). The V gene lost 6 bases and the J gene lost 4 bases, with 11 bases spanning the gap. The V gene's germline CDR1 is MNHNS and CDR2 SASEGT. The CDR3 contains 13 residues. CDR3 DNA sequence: TGTGCCAGCAGCTCGGGGGAGGCAGATACGCAGTATTTT. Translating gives CASSSGEADTQYF.

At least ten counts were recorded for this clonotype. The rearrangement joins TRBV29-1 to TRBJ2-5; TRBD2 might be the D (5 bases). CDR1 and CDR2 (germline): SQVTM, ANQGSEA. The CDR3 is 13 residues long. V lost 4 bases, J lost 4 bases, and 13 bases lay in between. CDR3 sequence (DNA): TGCAGCGTTGGGACGGCGGGTGGAGAGACCCAGTACTTC. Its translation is CSVGTAGGETQYF.

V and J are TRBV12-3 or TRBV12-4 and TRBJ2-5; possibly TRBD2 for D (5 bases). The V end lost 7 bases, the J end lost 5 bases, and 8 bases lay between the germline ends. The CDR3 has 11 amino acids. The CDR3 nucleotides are TGTGCCAGCACCGGCGGGGAGACCCAGTACTTC. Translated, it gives CASTGGETQYF.

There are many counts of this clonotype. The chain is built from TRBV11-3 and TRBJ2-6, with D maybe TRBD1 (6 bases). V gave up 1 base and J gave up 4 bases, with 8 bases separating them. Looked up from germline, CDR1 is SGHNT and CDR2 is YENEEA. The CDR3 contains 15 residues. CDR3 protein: CASSLGGPGANVLTF. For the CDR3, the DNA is TGTGCCAGCAGCTTAGGGGGGCCAGGGGCCAACGTCCTGACTTTC. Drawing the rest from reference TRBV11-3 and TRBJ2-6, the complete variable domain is EAGVVQSPRYKIIEKKQPVAFWCNPISGHNTLYWYLQNLGQGPELLIRYENEEAVDDSQLPKDRFSAERLKGVDSTLKIQPAELGDSAVYLCASSLGGPGANVLTFGAGSRLTVL.

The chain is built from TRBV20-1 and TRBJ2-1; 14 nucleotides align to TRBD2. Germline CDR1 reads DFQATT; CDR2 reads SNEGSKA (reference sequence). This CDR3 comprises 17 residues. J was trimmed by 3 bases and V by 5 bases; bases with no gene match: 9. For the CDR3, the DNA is TGCAGTGCTCCCGGACTAGCGGGAGGAAGTAACTACAATGAGCAGTTCTTC. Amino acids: CSAPGLAGGSNYNEQFF.

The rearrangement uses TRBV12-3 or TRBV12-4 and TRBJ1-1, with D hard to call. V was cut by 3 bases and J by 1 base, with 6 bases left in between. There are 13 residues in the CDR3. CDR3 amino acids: CASSLRPNTEAFF. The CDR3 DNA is TGTGCCAGCAGTTTGAGGCCGAACACTGAAGCTTTCTTT.

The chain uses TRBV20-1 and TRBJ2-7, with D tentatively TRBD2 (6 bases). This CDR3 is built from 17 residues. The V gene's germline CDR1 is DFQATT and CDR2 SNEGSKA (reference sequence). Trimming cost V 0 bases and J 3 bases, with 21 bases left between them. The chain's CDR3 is CSAREFSWPSAIYEQYF. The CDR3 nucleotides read TGCAGTGCTAGAGAATTTAGTTGGCCTAGCGCGATCTACGAGCAGTACTTC.

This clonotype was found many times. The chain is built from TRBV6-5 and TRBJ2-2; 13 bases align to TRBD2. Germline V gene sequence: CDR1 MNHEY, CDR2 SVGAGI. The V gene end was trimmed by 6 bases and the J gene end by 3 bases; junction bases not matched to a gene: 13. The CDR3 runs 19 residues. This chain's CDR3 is CASSPGLAGVVQDTGELFF. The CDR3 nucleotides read TGTGCCAGCAGCCCTGGACTAGCGGGAGTAGTTCAGGACACCGGGGAGCTGTTTTTT.